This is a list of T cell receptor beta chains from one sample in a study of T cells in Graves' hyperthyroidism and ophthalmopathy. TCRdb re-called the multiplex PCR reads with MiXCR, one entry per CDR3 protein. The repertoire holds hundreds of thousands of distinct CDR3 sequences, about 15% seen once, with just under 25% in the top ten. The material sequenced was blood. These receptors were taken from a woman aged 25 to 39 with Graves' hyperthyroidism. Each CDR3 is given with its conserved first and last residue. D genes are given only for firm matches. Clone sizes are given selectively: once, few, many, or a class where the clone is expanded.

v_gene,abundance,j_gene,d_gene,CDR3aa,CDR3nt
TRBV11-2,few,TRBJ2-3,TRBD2,CASSLDPGGRTDTQYF,TGTGCCAGCAGCTTAGATCCAGGCGGGAGGACAGATACGCAGTATTTT
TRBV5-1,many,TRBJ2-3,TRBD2,CASSLGLAGSTDTQYF,TGCGCCAGCAGCTTAGGACTAGCGGGGAGCACAGATACGCAGTATTTT
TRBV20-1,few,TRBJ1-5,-,CSVRNAGDTGSQPQHF,TGCAGCGTGAGGAATGCAGGGGACACAGGGAGTCAGCCCCAGCATTTT
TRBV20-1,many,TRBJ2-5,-,CSARHQETQYF,TGCAGTGCTAGACACCAAGAGACCCAGTACTTC
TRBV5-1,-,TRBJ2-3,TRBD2,CASSPTSGRGTGTQYF,TGCGCCAGCAGCCCAACTAGCGGGAGGGGAACAGGTACGCAGTATTTT
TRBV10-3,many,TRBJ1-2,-,CAASGTDYGYTF,TGTGCCGCGAGCGGTACAGACTATGGCTACACCTTC
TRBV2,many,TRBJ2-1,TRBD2,CASRALLAGLRNEQFF,TGTGCCAGCAGAGCCCTACTAGCGGGACTCCGCAATGAGCAGTTCTTC
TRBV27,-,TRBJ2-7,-,CASSFGGGIYEQYF,TGTGCCAGCAGTTTTGGGGGGGGCATATACGAGCAGTACTTC
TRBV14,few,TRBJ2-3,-,CASSQRQAADTQYF,TGTGCCAGCAGCCAGCGGCAGGCGGCAGATACGCAGTATTTT
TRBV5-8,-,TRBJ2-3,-,CASSLDTLGTDTQYF,TGTGCCAGCAGCTTGGACACCCTAGGCACAGATACGCAGTATTTT
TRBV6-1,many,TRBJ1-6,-,CASRNRQAADSPLHF,TGTGCCAGCAGGAACAGACAAGCGGCCGATTCACCCCTCCACTTT
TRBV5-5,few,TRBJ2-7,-,CASSTIQGKISYEQYF,TGTGCCAGCAGCACAATACAGGGTAAGATTTCGTACGAGCAGTACTTC
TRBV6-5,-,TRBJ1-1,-,CASSYGTKESEAFF,TGTGCCAGCAGTTACGGAACTAAGGAATCTGAAGCTTTCTTT
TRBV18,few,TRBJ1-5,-,CASSPRQGTQPQHF,TGTGCCAGCTCACCACGGCAGGGGACGCAGCCCCAGCATTTT
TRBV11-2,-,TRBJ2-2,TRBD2,CASKRGLAPPKNTGQLFF,TGTGCCAGCAAGAGGGGACTAGCTCCACCAAAGAACACCGGGCAGCTGTTTTTT
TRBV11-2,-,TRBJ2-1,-,CASSQELGLAYNEQFF,TGCGCCAGCAGCCAAGAACTCGGGCTAGCCTACAATGAGCAGTTCTTC
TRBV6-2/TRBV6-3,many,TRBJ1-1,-,CASSYMWAPNTEAFF,TGTGCCAGCAGTTACATGTGGGCTCCGAACACTGAAGCTTTCTTT
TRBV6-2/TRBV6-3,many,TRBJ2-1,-,CASYNGEQFF,TGTGCCAGTTACAACGGTGAGCAGTTCTTC
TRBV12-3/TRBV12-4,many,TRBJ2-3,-,CASSYPTDTQYF,TGTGCCAGCAGTTACCCAACGGATACGCAGTATTTT
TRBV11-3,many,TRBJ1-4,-,CASSLDDCSWTNEKLFF,TGTGCCAGCAGCTTAGATGATTGTTCCTGGACAAACGAAAAACTGTTTTTT
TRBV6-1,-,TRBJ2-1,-,CASSQLTVSSYNEQFF,TGTGCCAGCAGTCAACTGACAGTTTCCTCCTACAATGAGCAGTTCTTC
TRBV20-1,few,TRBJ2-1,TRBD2,CSATVSGRTSWVVSNEQFF,TGCAGTGCTACCGTTAGCGGGAGGACCTCTTGGGTTGTTTCGAATGAGCAGTTCTTC
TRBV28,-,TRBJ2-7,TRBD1,CASSLGSGTVTYEQYF,TGTGCCAGCAGTTTAGGATCCGGGACAGTTACCTACGAGCAGTACTTC